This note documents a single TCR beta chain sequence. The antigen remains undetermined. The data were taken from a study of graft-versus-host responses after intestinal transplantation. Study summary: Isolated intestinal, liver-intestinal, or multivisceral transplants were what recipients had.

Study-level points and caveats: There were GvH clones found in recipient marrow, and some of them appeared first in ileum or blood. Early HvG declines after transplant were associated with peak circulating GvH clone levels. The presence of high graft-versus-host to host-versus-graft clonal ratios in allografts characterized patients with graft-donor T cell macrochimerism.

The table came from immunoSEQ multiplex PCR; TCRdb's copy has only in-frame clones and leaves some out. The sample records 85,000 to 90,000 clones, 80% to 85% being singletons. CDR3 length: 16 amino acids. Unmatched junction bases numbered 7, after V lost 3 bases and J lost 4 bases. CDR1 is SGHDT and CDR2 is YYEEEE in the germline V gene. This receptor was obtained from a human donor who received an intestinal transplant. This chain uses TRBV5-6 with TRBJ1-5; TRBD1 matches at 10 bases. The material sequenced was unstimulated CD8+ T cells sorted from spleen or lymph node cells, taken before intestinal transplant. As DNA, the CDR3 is TGTGCCAGCAGCTCCCGGGACAGGGGTCTGAATCAGCCCCAGCATTTT. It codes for CASSSRDRGLNQPQHF.